These 25 T cell receptor beta chains share one sample of origin, sequenced in a study of CD4 and CD8 cells across lung adenocarcinoma regions. MiXCR, run by TCRdb on the PCR reads, gives a single entry per CDR3 protein. Counted here are roughly 20,000 distinct CDR3 sequences, 46% occurring once; the ten biggest clones make up around 20%. The sample taken for sequencing was CD4+ T cells from the margin of a lung tumor. These receptors originate from a male donor with lung adenocarcinoma. The CD4 and CD8 labels of this study may be unreliable.

This clonotype was seen more than once but under ten times. The J gene is TRBJ2-5, the V gene TRBV28; D uncertain. The DNA matches TRBJ2-7 better at its end, which makes the J call doubtful. Germline V gene sequence: CDR1 MDHEN, CDR2 SYDVKM. The CDR3 has 12 amino acids. The CDR3 loop reads CASSSVGYEQYF. CDR3 DNA: TGTGCCAGCAGTTCCGTGGGTTACGAGCAGTACTTC.

The V call is TRBV11-2, the J call TRBJ2-6, with 8 bases lining up with TRBD1. Germline V gene sequence: CDR1 SGHAT, CDR2 FQNNGV. The CDR3 totals 18 residues. With 2 bases clipped from V and 0 bases from J, the junction kept 6 bases outside the gene matches. This chain's CDR3 is CASSLLGQVDSGANVLTF. DNA for the CDR3: TGTGCCAGCAGCTTATTGGGACAGGTGGACTCTGGGGCCAACGTCCTGACTTTC.

The V call is TRBV6-1, the J call TRBJ2-7, with 9 nucleotides matching TRBD1. CDR1 is MNHNS, CDR2 SASEGT, per germline. J lost 4 bases, V lost 7 bases, and 8 bases had no gene match. CDR3 length equals 14 residues. CDR3 sequence (DNA): TGTGCCAGCACCTCAGGACAGGGGCTGTACGAGCAGTACTTC. Translated: CASTSGQGLYEQYF.

Note on this clonotype: Its ends do not fully match the called genes, so a read error is possible. The rearrangement links TRBV6-1 to TRBJ2-4; a weak D match, TRBD2 (6 bases). Germline V CDR1 and CDR2: MNHNS, SASEGT. The CDR3 contains 16 residues. CDR3 region: CASRVLGRGPKDIQYF. CDR3 sequence (DNA): TGTGCCAGCCGCGTACTGGGGCGGGGTCCCAAAGACATTCAGTACTTC.

V gene TRBV10-2 combines with J gene TRBJ2-4, with a tentative D call TRBD2 (6 bases). The CDR3 spans 14 residues. V was shortened by 7 bases and J by 13 bases, with 23 bases between the two germline ends. Germline lookup yields CDR1 WSHSY and CDR2 SAAADI. As DNA, the CDR3 is TGCGCCAGCACGGCGGTGGGAGGCACAAATACGCAGTACTTC. It encodes CASTAVGGTNTQYF.

This sequence joins TRBV10-2 and TRBJ2-4, with a possible D match to TRBD2 (6 bases). This CDR3 contains 14 residues. The V gene's germline CDR1 is WSHSY and CDR2 SAAADI. V was trimmed by 6 bases and J by 10 bases, leaving 19 bases between them. CDR3 protein: CASSRVGGADIQYF. Written as DNA, the CDR3 is TGCGCCAGCAGCCGGGTGGGAGGCGCAGATATTCAGTACTTC.

This clonotype was observed at least ten times. The V call is TRBV6-1, the J call TRBJ1-4; D is unclear. CDR3 length equals 14 residues. Germline V CDR1 and CDR2: MNHNS, SASEGT. V was pared by 3 bases and J by 0 bases, with 5 bases between. For the CDR3, the DNA is TGTGCCAGCAGTGATCCCGCAACTAATGAAAAACTGTTTTTT. This encodes CASSDPATNEKLFF.

The table lists this clonotype with many counts. The V gene is TRBV6-4, the J gene TRBJ2-3, with D perhaps TRBD1 (5 bases). Per the germline V gene, CDR1 is MRHNA and CDR2 is SNTAGT. V lost 5 bases, J lost 3 bases, and 18 bases lay in between. The CDR3 totals 16 residues. CDR3 sequence reads: CASSPRGIGVTDTQYF. The DNA of the CDR3 is TGTGCCAGCAGTCCCCGTGGGATAGGGGTAACAGATACGCAGTATTTT.

There are many counts of this clonotype. The CDR3 region is CASAKDSPSYEQYF. CDR3 nucleotide sequence: TGTGCTAGTGCGAAGGACAGCCCTTCCTACGAGCAGTACTTC. The V and J genes are TRBV12-5 and TRBJ2-7, with a weak D call TRBD1 (6 bases). The germline CDR1 and CDR2 sequences are LGHNT and FRNRAP. This CDR3 has 14 amino acids. The V end lost 7 bases, the J end lost 1 base, and 14 bases lay between the germline ends.

The rearrangement links TRBV10-3 to TRBJ2-1; 8 bases fit TRBD2. Germline lookup yields CDR1 ENHRY and CDR2 SYGVKD. The length of the CDR3 is 18 residues. Trimming cost V 3 bases and J 5 bases; bases outside gene matches: 15. CDR3: CAISDGRRGVLMDNEQFF. The CDR3 nucleotides read TGTGCCATCAGTGATGGTAGGCGGGGGGTACTGATGGACAATGAGCAGTTCTTC.

The sample holds a few counts of this clonotype. CDR3 bases: TGTGCCAGCAGTGAAGGGACAGTTAATGAGCAGTTCTTC. Translation gives CASSEGTVNEQFF. This chain links TRBV6-1 with TRBJ2-1; perhaps TRBD1 as D (6 bases). The CDR3 extends over 13 amino acids. The germline CDR1 and CDR2 sequences are MNHNS and SASEGT. Trimming shortened V by 1 base and J by 7 bases, and 8 bases separated the two germline ends.

This clonotype was counted once. V gene TRBV10-1 combines with J gene TRBJ2-4; either TRBD1 or TRBD2 may supply D (5 bases each). This CDR3 contains 14 residues. Germline CDR1 WNHNN, CDR2 SYGVQD (reference sequence). The CDR3: CRTSGLGTKNTQYF. The CDR3 region has the DNA TGCCGCACCTCGGGGCTGGGGACCAAAAATACGCAGTACTTC.

This clonotype was seen a few times. One junction end does not reproduce the germline sequence, and a read error may be involved. The J gene is TRBJ2-3, the V gene TRBV10-2; 10 positions match TRBD2. Per the germline V gene, CDR1 is WSHSY and CDR2 is SAAADI. The CDR3 loop spans 14 amino acids. CDR3 sequence: CAGSGGGDAETQYF. In DNA form, the CDR3 reads TGCGCCGGGAGCGGGGGGGGAGACGCAGAGACGCAGTATTTT.

The table lists this clonotype with a few counts. The genes are TRBV6-5 and TRBJ2-1; no firm D call. With 0 bases removed from V and 2 bases from J, the gap between germline ends came to 2 bases. Germline CDR1 MNHEY, CDR2 SVGAGI. CDR3 length: 13 amino acids. The CDR3: CASSYSTYNEQFF. DNA for the CDR3: TGTGCCAGCAGTTACTCGACCTACAATGAGCAGTTCTTC.

With regard to this clonotype: The CDR3 ends on some other residue instead of the conserved phenylalanine or tryptophan, so this is likely a read error. No DNA is shown, since the ends of the CDR3 on it are uncertain; the CDR3 is the one TCRdb lists. The chain combines TRBV6-5 with TRBJ2-6; TRBD1, as called in the table, went unchecked against the DNA. Looked up from germline, CDR1 is MNHEY and CDR2 is SVGAGI. The CDR3 length is 8 residues, termini included. The CDR3 here is CASSYQGH.

The rearrangement joins TRBV27 to TRBJ2-5; 7 bases map to TRBD2. The J call may be wrong; the DNA end is better matched by TRBJ2-7. Germline values: CDR1 MNHEY, CDR2 SMNVEV (reference sequence). There are 14 residues in the CDR3. Here the CDR3 DNA reads TGTGCCAGCAGTTTGGCGGGGGACCCCTACGAGCAGTACTTC. Translated: CASSLAGDPYEQYF.

This chain links TRBV27 with TRBJ2-5; D is uncertain. The germline gives CDR1 MNHEY, CDR2 SMNVEV (reference sequence). Trimming pared 2 bases from V and 2 bases from J, leaving 6 bases between. This CDR3 region has 13 residues. The CDR3 region is CASSLGLQETQYF. In DNA, the CDR3 is TGTGCCAGCAGTTTAGGTCTGCAAGAGACCCAGTACTTC.

This clonotype came up many times. The CDR3 spells CASTAGTGLGYTF. In DNA, the CDR3 is TGTGCCAGCACCGCCGGGACAGGGCTTGGCTACACCTTC. V usage is TRBV6-1 and J usage is TRBJ1-2; TRBD1 aligns across 9 bases. Germline CDR1 is MNHNS and CDR2 is SASEGT. The length of the CDR3 is 13 residues. Germline trimming cut 7 bases from V and 7 bases from J; bases unmatched to any gene: 7.

This chain connects TRBV5-5 to TRBJ2-5; 15 nucleotides match TRBD2. The trim removed 2 bases at V and 1 base at J, leaving 12 bases unmatched. Germline CDR1 is SGHKS and CDR2 is YYEKEE (reference sequence). CDR3 size: 20 residues. Here the CDR3 DNA reads TGTGCCAGCAGCTTTGAATGGACTAGCGGGAGGGTAGGGGGCCAAGAGACCCAGTACTTC. It encodes CASSFEWTSGRVGGQETQYF.

J is TRBJ2-5 and V is TRBV6-5, with 11 nucleotides matching TRBD2. The J call may be in error: the DNA end matches TRBJ2-7 better. Germline V gene data show CDR1 as MNHEY and CDR2 as SVGAGI. The CDR3 is 15 amino acids. The CDR3 nucleotides are TGTGCCAGCAGTTACGGGACTAGCGGATACTACGAGCAGTACTTC. Translating gives CASSYGTSGYYEQYF.

This chain uses TRBV27 with TRBJ2-5; the match to TRBD2 covers 11 bases. The last part of the DNA fits TRBJ2-1 better; the J call may be wrong. This CDR3 is built from 15 residues. Germline lookup yields CDR1 MNHEY and CDR2 SMNVEV (reference sequence). CDR3 amino acids: CASSSTSGVYNEQFF. For the CDR3, the DNA is TGTGCCAGCAGTTCGACTAGCGGGGTCTACAATGAGCAGTTCTTC.

The chain is built from TRBV7-6 and TRBJ2-1; 10 nucleotides agree with TRBD1. Germline CDR1 is SGHVS and CDR2 is FNYEAQ. The length of the CDR3 is 17 residues. Unmatched junction bases numbered 9, after V lost 5 bases and J lost 2 bases. Written as DNA, the CDR3 is TGTGCCAGCAGCCCCCGGAGGGGGACAGGGGCCTACAATGAGCAGTTCTTC. Protein: CASSPRRGTGAYNEQFF. Variable domain in full (rest from reference TRBV7-6 and TRBJ2-1): GAGVSQSPRYKVTKRGQDVALRCDPISGHVSLYWYRQALGQGPEFLTYFNYEAQQDKSGLPNDRFSAERPEGSISTLTIQRTEQRDSAMYRCASSPRRGTGAYNEQFFGPGTRLTVL.

This clonotype has just a few counts. V gene TRBV5-1 combines with J gene TRBJ2-1; D is unresolved. Germline V gives CDR1 SGHRS, CDR2 YFSETQ. This CDR3 spans 13 amino acids. The ends were cut back, 1 base at V and 5 bases at J, with 7 bases in the middle. CDR3 nucleotides: TGCGCCAGCAGCTTGAACAGCAACAATGAGCAGTTCTTC. It specifies CASSLNSNNEQFF. Full variable domain (outside the CDR3, taken from reference TRBV5-1 and TRBJ2-1): KAGVTQTPRYLIKTRGQQVTLSCSPISGHRSVSWYQQTPGQGLQFLFEYFSETQRNKGNFPGRFSGRQFSNSRSEMNVSTLELGDSALYLCASSLNSNNEQFFGPGTRLTVL.

J is TRBJ2-4 and V is TRBV6-5; D remains ambiguous. CDR1 is MNHEY, CDR2 SVGAGI, per germline. Between the trimmed V and J ends, which lost 0 bases and 0 bases, there was a span of 9 bases. The CDR3 has 16 amino acids. CDR3 region: CASSYSQALAKNIQYF. CDR3 nucleotides: TGTGCCAGCAGTTACTCTCAGGCTCTAGCCAAAAACATTCAGTACTTC.

V and J are TRBV6-1 and TRBJ2-1; TRBD2 might be the D (6 bases). CDR1 and CDR2 (germline): MNHNS, SASEGT. Trimming took 7 bases from V and 9 from J, leaving 19 bases between them. The CDR3 runs 14 residues. The CDR3 loop reads CASIASLGGVEQFF. For the CDR3, the DNA is TGTGCCAGCATCGCTAGCCTAGGCGGGGTTGAGCAGTTCTTC.